This T cell receptor (beta chain) was sequenced during a study of T cell responses to AZD1222 COVID-19 vaccine. Trimming pared 0 bases from V and 5 bases from J, leaving 6 bases between. The CDR3 contains 13 residues. Germline assignment: CDR1 KGHDR and CDR2 SFDVKD. This table comes from immunoSEQ multiplex PCR, and its TCRdb copy is limited to in-frame clones, with some not included. The repertoire has over 100,000 clones, roughly 86% of them found once; the top ten carry roughly 13%. The sequence was obtained from an adult in good health. This specimen was peripheral blood, taken on day 0 of MenACWY control vaccination. The genes are TRBV24-1 and TRBJ1-1; D is ambiguous. This chain's CDR3 is CATSDLSGTEAFF. The DNA for the CDR3 is TGTGCCACCAGTGATTTGAGTGGGACTGAAGCTTTCTTT.